Below, 9 T cell receptor beta chains from the same sample are listed, as sequenced in a study of response to subunit inactivated influenza vaccine. TCRdb re-analysed the RT-PCR reads in MiXCR, keeping a single row per CDR3 protein. Seen here are around 760,000 distinct CDR3 sequences, approximately 15% observed once, and the top ten hold roughly 6.4%. Sequenced here: PBMCs from blood, sampled less than 15 days before vaccination. The source of these receptors is a man aged 50 or older who received an inactivated influenza vaccine.

The chain uses TRBV15 and TRBJ2-7, with 11 bases matching TRBD2. The V gene's germline CDR1 is LNHNV and CDR2 YYDKDF (reference sequence). Trimming cost V 5 bases and J 5 bases; bases outside gene matches: 11. The CDR3 is 16 residues long. This CDR3 is CATSGLGPGLADEQYF. The CDR3 DNA sequence: TGTGCCACCAGCGGGCTTGGACCGGGACTAGCGGACGAGCAGTACTTC.

This clonotype was observed many times. The genes are TRBV5-6 and TRBJ2-5; D is uncertain. Per germline, CDR1 SGHDT and CDR2 YYEEEE. The V and J ends lost 2 bases and 5 bases respectively, with 16 bases between them. The CDR3 has 15 residues. As DNA, the CDR3 is TGTGCCAGCAGCTTATTGGTTTTCGCAGTTGAGACCCAGTACTTC. Protein: CASSLLVFAVETQYF.

The table lists this clonotype with a few counts. The rearrangement joins TRBV27 to TRBJ2-3; the D gene is possibly TRBD2 (5 bases). Germline assignment: CDR1 MNHEY and CDR2 SMNVEV (reference sequence). Trimming shortened V by 2 bases and J by 0 bases, and 12 bases separated the two germline ends. The CDR3 is 16 residues long. CDR3 loop: CASSLHVTTSTDTQYF. As DNA, the CDR3 is TGTGCCAGCAGTTTACATGTGACTACGAGCACAGATACGCAGTATTTT.

The sample holds a few counts of this clonotype. The genes are TRBV20-1 and TRBJ2-3, with 12 bases identical to TRBD2. Germline V lookup: CDR1 DFQATT, CDR2 SNEGSKA (reference sequence). V was clipped by 3 bases and J by 2 bases; unmatched bases: 6. The CDR3 length is 16 residues. CDR3: CSASGLAGGPTDTQYF. The CDR3 DNA follows: TGCAGTGCTAGCGGTCTAGCGGGGGGGCCCACAGATACGCAGTATTTT.

This clonotype was recorded at least ten times. The chain employs TRBV24-1 and TRBJ2-1, with D maybe TRBD1 (6 bases). Germline loops: CDR1 KGHDR, CDR2 SFDVKD. V dropped 10 bases and J dropped 1 base, with 13 bases sitting between them. CDR3 length: 14 residues. In DNA, the CDR3 is TGTGCCACTAGGGGGTCGGGGTCCTACAATGAGCAGTTCTTC. It specifies CATRGSGSYNEQFF.

This clonotype showed up just a few times. This rearrangement joins TRBV11-2 to TRBJ2-5; the D gene is possibly TRBD1 (8 bases). Germline V gene sequence: CDR1 SGHAT, CDR2 FQNNGV. V was clipped by 8 bases and J by 5 bases, with 30 bases between them. The CDR3 runs to 18 residues. The CDR3 reads CASLPGQASPWGGETQYF. The CDR3 DNA reads as TGTGCCAGCCTCCCGGGACAGGCTTCCCCTTGGGGAGGGGAGACCCAGTACTTC.

V is TRBV6-1 and J is TRBJ2-1; 8 positions agree with TRBD2. This CDR3 spans 16 amino acids. J was trimmed by 9 bases and V by 7 bases; bases with no gene match: 17. The germline CDR1 and CDR2 sequences are MNHNS and SASEGT. The CDR3 here is CASTDGLAGTRGEQFF. In nucleotides, the CDR3 is TGTGCCAGCACCGACGGACTAGCCGGGACCCGGGGTGAGCAGTTCTTC.

The J gene is TRBJ2-7, the V gene TRBV4-3; D not certain. Looked up from germline, CDR1 is LGHNA and CDR2 is YSLEER. The V gene lost 2 bases and the J gene lost 7 bases, with 18 bases spanning the gap. This CDR3 is 15 amino acids long. CDR3 protein: CASSQHPIAASEQYF. Written as DNA, the CDR3 is TGCGCCAGCAGCCAACACCCGATTGCAGCAAGTGAGCAGTACTTC.

This clonotype showed up many times. The chain uses TRBV14 and TRBJ2-7, with 7 bases fitting TRBD1. Trimming at V came to 4 bases and at J to 0 bases, leaving 6 bases not matched to a gene. The germline V gene encodes CDR1 SGHDN and CDR2 FVKESK. CDR3 length equals 15 residues. The CDR3 sequence is CASSPRTGSSYEQYF. The CDR3 DNA is TGTGCCAGCAGCCCCCGGACAGGTAGCTCCTACGAGCAGTACTTC.